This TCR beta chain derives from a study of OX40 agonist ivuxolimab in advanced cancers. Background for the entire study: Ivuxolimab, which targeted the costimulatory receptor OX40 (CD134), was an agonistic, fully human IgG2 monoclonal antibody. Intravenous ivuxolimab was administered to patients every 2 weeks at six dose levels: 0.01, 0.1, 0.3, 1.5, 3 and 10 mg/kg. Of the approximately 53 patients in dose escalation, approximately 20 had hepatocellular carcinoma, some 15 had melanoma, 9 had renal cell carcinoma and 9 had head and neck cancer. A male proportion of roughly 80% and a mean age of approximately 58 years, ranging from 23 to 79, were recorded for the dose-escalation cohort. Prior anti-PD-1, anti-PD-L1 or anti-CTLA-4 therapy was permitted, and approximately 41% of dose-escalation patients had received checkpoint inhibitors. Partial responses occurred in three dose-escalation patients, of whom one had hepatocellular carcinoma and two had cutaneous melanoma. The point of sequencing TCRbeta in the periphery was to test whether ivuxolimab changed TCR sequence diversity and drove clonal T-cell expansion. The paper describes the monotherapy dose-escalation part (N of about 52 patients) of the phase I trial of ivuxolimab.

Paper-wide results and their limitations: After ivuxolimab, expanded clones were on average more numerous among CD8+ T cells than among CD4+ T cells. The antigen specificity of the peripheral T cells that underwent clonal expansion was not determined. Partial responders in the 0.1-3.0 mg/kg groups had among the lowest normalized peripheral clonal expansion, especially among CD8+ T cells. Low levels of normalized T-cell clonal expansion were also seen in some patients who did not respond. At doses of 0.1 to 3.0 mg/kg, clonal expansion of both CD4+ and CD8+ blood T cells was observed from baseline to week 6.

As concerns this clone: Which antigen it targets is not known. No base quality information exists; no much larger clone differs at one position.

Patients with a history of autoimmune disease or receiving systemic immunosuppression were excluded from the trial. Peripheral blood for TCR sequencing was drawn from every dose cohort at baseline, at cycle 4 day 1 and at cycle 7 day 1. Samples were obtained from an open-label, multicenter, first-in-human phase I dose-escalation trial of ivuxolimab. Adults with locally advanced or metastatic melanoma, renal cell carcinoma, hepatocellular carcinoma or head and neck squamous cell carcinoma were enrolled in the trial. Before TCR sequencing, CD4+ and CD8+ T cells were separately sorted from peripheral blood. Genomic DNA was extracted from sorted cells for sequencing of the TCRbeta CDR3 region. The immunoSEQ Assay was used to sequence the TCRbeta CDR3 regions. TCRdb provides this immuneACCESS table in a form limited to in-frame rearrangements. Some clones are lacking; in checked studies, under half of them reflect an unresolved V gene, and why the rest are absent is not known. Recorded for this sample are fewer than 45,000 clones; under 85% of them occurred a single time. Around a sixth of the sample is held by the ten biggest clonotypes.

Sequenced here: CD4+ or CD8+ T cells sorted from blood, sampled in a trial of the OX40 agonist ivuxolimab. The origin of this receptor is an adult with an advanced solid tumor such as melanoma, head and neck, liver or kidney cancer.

The DNA is as follows: TGTGCCAGCAGCGAAAACCCCGGGACTACACTCACAGATACGCAGTATTTT. Its translation is CASSENPGTTLTDTQYF. This chain is built from TRBV4-2 and TRBJ2-3; TRBD2 agrees with 7 junctional bases. Based on the germline V gene, the CDR1 and CDR2 sequences are LGHNA and YNFKEQ. Reading from cysteine to phenylalanine, the CDR3 counts 17 amino acids. The DNA shown is the 51-base CDR3, in frame from base 1. Ends trimmed: V by 5 bases, J by 2 bases; bases unmatched to a gene: 13.